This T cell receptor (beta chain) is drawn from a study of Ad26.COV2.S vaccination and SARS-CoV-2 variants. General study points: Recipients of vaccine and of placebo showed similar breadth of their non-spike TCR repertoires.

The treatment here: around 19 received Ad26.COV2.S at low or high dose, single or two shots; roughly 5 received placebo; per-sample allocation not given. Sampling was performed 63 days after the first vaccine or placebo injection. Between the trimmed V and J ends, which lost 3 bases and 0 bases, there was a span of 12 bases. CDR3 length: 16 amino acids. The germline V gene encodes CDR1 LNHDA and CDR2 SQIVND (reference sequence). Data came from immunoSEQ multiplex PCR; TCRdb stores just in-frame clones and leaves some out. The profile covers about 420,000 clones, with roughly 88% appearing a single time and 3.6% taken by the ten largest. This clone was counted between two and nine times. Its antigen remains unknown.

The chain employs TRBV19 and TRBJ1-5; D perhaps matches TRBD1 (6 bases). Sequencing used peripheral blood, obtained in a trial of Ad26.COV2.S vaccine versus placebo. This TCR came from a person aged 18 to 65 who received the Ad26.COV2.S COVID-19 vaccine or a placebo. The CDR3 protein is CASSMRTELSNQPQHF. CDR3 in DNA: TGTGCCAGTAGTATGAGGACAGAACTTAGCAATCAGCCCCAGCATTTT.